Below, 14 T cell receptor beta chains from the same sample are listed, as sequenced in a study of OX40 agonist ivuxolimab in advanced cancers. The method was immunoSEQ multiplex PCR; TCRdb's version includes in-frame clones alone and lacks a portion of them. This sample has around 26,000 clones, with 85% to 90% found just once. The specimen was CD4+ or CD8+ T cells sorted from blood, collected in a trial of the OX40 agonist ivuxolimab. These receptor sequences come from an adult with an advanced solid tumor such as melanoma, head and neck, liver or kidney cancer.

There are a few counts of this clone. The chain has TRBV15 and TRBJ2-1, with TRBD1 identical over 7 bases. Losses at the gene ends were 0 bases for V and 8 bases for J; bases not matched to a gene: 13. The CDR3 has 17 residues. The germline V gene encodes CDR1 LNHNV and CDR2 YYDKDF (reference sequence). The CDR3 DNA sequence: TGTGCCACCAGCAGAGATGAAGGGGGCCTGCACAACGATGAGCAGTTCTTC. Translation: CATSRDEGGLHNDEQFF.

This chain uses TRBV28 with TRBJ2-1; TRBD1 is a possible D gene (6 bases). Trimming pared 7 bases from V and 2 bases from J, leaving 12 bases between. The germline V gene encodes CDR1 MDHEN and CDR2 SYDVKM. The CDR3 length is 14 residues. Here the CDR3 DNA reads TGTGCCAGCATCTCAGGGGAACCCTACAATGAGCAGTTCTTC. It codes for CASISGEPYNEQFF.

The chain uses TRBV27 and TRBJ2-7; D possibly corresponds to TRBD2 (7 bases). Germline CDR1 and CDR2: MNHEY and SMNVEV (reference sequence). The CDR3 runs 13 residues. Trimming took off 11 bases at V and 0 bases at J, with 14 bases between the two ends. The CDR3 bases are TGTGCCGCTAGGGGGGGCGTCTCCTACGAGCAGTACTTC. Encoded protein: CAARGGVSYEQYF.

This clone is a singleton in its sample. J is TRBJ2-7 and V is TRBV29-1; tentatively, D is TRBD1 (6 bases). This CDR3 is 12 amino acids long. Germline CDR1 is SQVTM and CDR2 is ANQGSEA. V was trimmed by 6 bases and J by 2 bases, leaving 11 bases between them. CDR3: CSVQGSTYEQYF. In nucleotides, the CDR3 is TGCAGCGTCCAGGGGTCCACCTACGAGCAGTACTTC.

This clone has a handful of counts. The chain links TRBV7-9 to TRBJ2-7; D not resolved. Trimming removed 3 bases from V and 0 bases from J, with 6 bases in between. Germline assignment: CDR1 SEHNR and CDR2 FQNEAQ (reference sequence). This CDR3 comprises 13 residues. The CDR3 DNA is TGTGCCAGCAGCTTCGGCAGCTCCTACGAGCAGTACTTC. Amino acids: CASSFGSSYEQYF.

The V gene is TRBV6-6, the J gene TRBJ2-7, with 7 bases fitting TRBD1. Losses at the gene ends were 5 bases for V and 3 bases for J; bases not matched to a gene: 7. The CDR3 consists of 14 residues. Germline-derived CDR1 and CDR2 are MNHNY and SVGAGI (reference sequence). The CDR3 DNA is TGTGCCAGCAGTCTCGACAGGGAAAACTACGAGCAGTACTTC. As protein: CASSLDRENYEQYF.

The chain joins TRBV29-1 to TRBJ2-2; 10 bases are a match to TRBD1. Germline V gene sequence: CDR1 SQVTM, CDR2 ANQGSEA. The CDR3 is 14 amino acids. V was clipped by 6 bases and J by 4 bases; unmatched bases: 5. The DNA of the CDR3 is TGCAGCGTCGAGGGGACAGGGGTCACCGGGGAGCTGTTTTTT. As protein: CSVEGTGVTGELFF.

The chain links TRBV4-3 to TRBJ2-5, with 8 bases aligning to TRBD1. Germline V lookup: CDR1 LGHNA, CDR2 YSLEER. Losses at the gene ends were 8 bases for V and 5 bases for J; bases not matched to a gene: 7. The CDR3 contains 13 residues. The CDR3, as DNA: TGCGCCAGCGCCAGGGGGCGCCGGGAGACCCAGTACTTC. It codes for CASARGRRETQYF.

This chain joins TRBV27 and TRBJ1-6, with no clear D. This CDR3 is 13 amino acids long. CDR1 and CDR2 from the germline V gene are MNHEY and SMNVEV (reference sequence). The CDR3 here is CVSRRGYNSPLHF. The CDR3 DNA reads as TGTGTATCGAGGCGGGGTTACAATTCACCCCTCCACTTT.

The chain combines TRBV7-9 with TRBJ2-2; TRBD1 matches 8 bases. V shed 4 bases, J shed 2 bases, and the junction held 9 bases outside the gene matches. The CDR3 has 17 amino acids. Germline V gene data show CDR1 as SEHNR and CDR2 as FQNEAQ (reference sequence). This chain's CDR3 is CASSSSRTGLNTGELFF. Written as DNA, the CDR3 is TGTGCCAGCAGCTCTAGTAGGACAGGGCTTAACACCGGGGAGCTGTTTTTT.

The chain's CDR3 is CASRLVRGTAGELFF. CDR3 DNA: TGTGCCAGCAGGCTTGTAAGGGGAACGGCCGGGGAGCTGTTTTTT. J is TRBJ2-2 and V is TRBV28; D might be TRBD1 (5 bases). With 6 bases removed from V and 6 bases from J, the gap between germline ends came to 17 bases. Germline V gene data show CDR1 as MDHEN and CDR2 as SYDVKM. The CDR3 consists of 15 residues.

The rearrangement links TRBV2 to TRBJ2-7, with TRBD1 identical over 8 bases. CDR3 length: 14 amino acids. V lost 5 bases, J lost 4 bases, and 7 bases stayed unmatched. Germline V CDR1 and CDR2: SNHLY, FYNNEI. DNA for the CDR3: TGTGCCAGCAGTACCCGGGACAGGCGATACGAGCAGTACTTC. Its protein product is CASSTRDRRYEQYF.

The rearrangement uses TRBV27 and TRBJ2-2; D uncertain. V shed 11 bases and J shed 0 bases, with 10 bases lying between them. CDR3 length equals 13 residues. Germline CDR1 and CDR2: MNHEY and SMNVEV (reference sequence). This CDR3 is CAGKEANTGELFF. The CDR3, as DNA: TGTGCCGGGAAGGAAGCGAACACCGGGGAGCTGTTTTTT.

This clone came up once. The V call is TRBV2, the J call TRBJ1-6; TRBD1 might be the D (5 bases). V dropped 2 bases and J dropped 4 bases, with 12 bases sitting between them. The CDR3 is made up of 16 amino acids. Germline CDR1 SNHLY, CDR2 FYNNEI. The CDR3 DNA reads TGTGCCAGCAGTGAAAGACAGCCCGCTTATAATTCACCCCTCCACTTT. The encoded protein is CASSERQPAYNSPLHF.